This T cell receptor beta chain was profiled in a study of a mutant IDH1 vaccine in newly diagnosed glioma. Study in general: Every participant had undergone radiotherapy, temozolomide, or both before, and most underwent both. Study-wide findings and caveats: Pseudoprogression showed no apparent link to changes in top peripheral T cell clonotypes.

Time point described: baseline, week 1 (first vaccination visit). The treatment was: pre-vaccination baseline after standard-of-care therapy. Patients carried new grade 3 or 4 IDH1-mutant astrocytomas lacking nuclear ATRX. For this clone: Antigen unknown.

Trimming shortened V by 4 bases and J by 7 bases, and 11 bases separated the two germline ends. Germline CDR1 is GTSNPN and CDR2 is SVGIG (reference sequence). This CDR3 spans 11 amino acids. Sequencing was performed with immunoSEQ multiplex PCR; in TCRdb, only in-frame clones are kept and a portion is missing. The profile shows about 98,000 clones, 80% to 90% of them singletons. The clonotype originates from a woman aged 50 to 60 with glioma. The chain links TRBV30 to TRBJ2-7; D is possibly TRBD2 (6 bases). The sample was PBMCs, taken from a glioma patient treated with radiotherapy, temozolomide or both. CDR3 nucleotide sequence: TGTGCCTGGACCAGACGGGGGGAGCAGTACTTC. Its translation is CAWTRRGEQYF.